Below are 19 T cell receptor beta chains sequenced from a single sample in a study of tumor and adjacent non-tumor tissue in lung cancer listed by TCRdb under 2018. RNA was isolated from bulk, unsorted tissue, and RNA quality was assessed with a NanoDrop ND-1000 and an Agilent 2100. The library was prepared using multiplex PCR. The sequencer listed for this sample is Illumina HiSeq 2500. TCRbeta libraries were constructed through three rounds of nested PCR with primers (Table S4) according to protocols modified from ARM-PCR. TCRdb reworked the public reads: Q25 trimming with fastp, MiXCR clone assembly, productive beta chains retained. Rows are combined by CDR3 protein, so each entry shows the most common genes and DNA. Across this sample there are more than 75,000 distinct CDR3 sequences, with nearly 70% seen only once. The ten largest clones capture approximately 12% of the sample. Material for sequencing was lung tumor tissue. The receptors shown here come from a woman in her 70s with non-small cell lung cancer.

This clonotype has a single count. The chain combines TRBV7-8 with TRBJ1-1, with TRBD1 identical over 9 bases. After removal of 1 base from V and 8 bases from J, the junction contained 5 bases not matched to a gene. This CDR3 comprises 14 residues. Germline CDR1 SGHVS, CDR2 FQNEAQ. CDR3 DNA: TGTGCCAGCAGCTTAGTTGGACAGGGGACGGAAGCTTTCTTT. Amino acid sequence: CASSLVGQGTEAFF.

Remarks on this clonotype: One end of the junction varies from germline; a read error may be responsible. This chain uses TRBV28 with TRBJ2-6; a weak D match, TRBD1 (5 bases). CDR3 length equals 15 residues. Germline CDR1 and CDR2: MDHEN and SYDVKM. The CDR3 sequence is CASRPFTSGANVLTF. CDR3 in DNA: TGTGCCAGCAGACCGTTCACCTCTGGGGCCAACGTTCTGACTTTC.

In this sample, this clonotype turned up a few times. Compared with germline, one end of the junction differs, possibly owing to a read error. This rearrangement joins TRBV13 to TRBJ2-7, with 8 bases matching TRBD1. The V gene's germline CDR1 is PRHDT and CDR2 FYEKMQ (reference sequence). The CDR3 loop spans 14 amino acids. CDR3 sequence (DNA): TGTGCCAACAGCTTGAAGGGACAGGACTACGAGCAGTACTTC. Translated: CANSLKGQDYEQYF.

Of note for this clonotype: One junction end does not reproduce the germline sequence, and a read error may be involved. V and J are TRBV5-6 and TRBJ2-1; no clear D. Germline V gene data show CDR1 as SGHDT and CDR2 as YYEEEE. The CDR3 spans 12 residues. The CDR3: CAGSVLRDEQFF. CDR3 nucleotide sequence: TGTGCCGGCAGCGTATTAAGGGATGAGCAGTTCTTC.

The chain is built from TRBV19 and TRBJ2-7, with D possibly being TRBD1 (6 bases). Germline values: CDR1 LNHDA, CDR2 SQIVND (reference sequence). Trimming shortened V by 8 bases and J by 2 bases, and 22 bases separated the two germline ends. This CDR3 spans 16 amino acids. The CDR3 bases are TGTGCCAGTGGTAGAGCAAGGGGGAAAAATACCTACGAGCAGTACTTC. As protein: CASGRARGKNTYEQYF.

A remark on this clonotype: The CDR3 carries no conserved terminal phenylalanine or tryptophan, so it likely arises from a read error. The CDR3 reads CTSSFRGDAGDTQYS. The CDR3 DNA follows: TGTACCAGCAGCTTTAGAGGGGATGCAGGAGATACGCAGTATTCT. The chain combines TRBV11-3 with TRBJ2-3, with D perhaps matching TRBD1 or TRBD2 (5 bases each). Looked up from germline, CDR1 is SGHNT and CDR2 is YENEEA. This CDR3 is built from 15 residues.

As to this clonotype: The junction shows a germline mismatch at one end, possibly a read error. The chain carries TRBV6-2 or TRBV6-3 and TRBJ2-6; 8 bases align to TRBD1. Germline values: CDR1 MNHEY, CDR2 SVGEGT. CDR3 length: 19 residues. CDR3 sequence (DNA): TGTGCCTGCTGGTGGGACAGGAGAAAGATAAGCTCTGGGGCCAACGGCCTGACTTTC. This gives the protein CACWWDRRKISSGANGLTF.

J is TRBJ2-7 and V is TRBV28, with a tentative D call TRBD1 (6 bases). This CDR3 comprises 13 residues. The germline CDR1 and CDR2 sequences are MDHEN and SYDVKM. V lost 6 bases and J 2 bases, leaving 11 bases between the germline ends. The CDR3, as DNA: TGTGCCAGCAGGCCAGGGGCAGCCTACGAGCAGTACTTC. It is translated as CASRPGAAYEQYF.

This chain links TRBV6-5 with TRBJ2-3; tentative D call: TRBD2 (6 bases). In germline, CDR1 is MNHEY, CDR2 SVGAGI. This CDR3 has 17 amino acids. CDR3 nucleotide sequence: TGTGTCAACAGTTACTCTGGAGGGACTCACTGCCCAGATACGCAGTATTTT. Translation gives CVNSYSGGTHCPDTQYF.

Worth noting for this clonotype: Relative to the germline gene, one junction end is altered; a read error may explain this. V is TRBV6-1 and J is TRBJ2-1, with D perhaps given as TRBD1 or TRBD2 (6 bases each). This CDR3 has 16 residues. Germline CDR1 MNHNS, CDR2 SASEGT. CDR3 DNA sequence: TGTGCCTGCAGAGACGGGGGCTCGAAGGGCTACAATGAGCAGTTTTTC. Translated: CACRDGGSKGYNEQFF.

With respect to this clonotype: One end of the junction does not line up with germline, which may come from a read error. This sequence joins TRBV13 and TRBJ2-7; D gene unclear. CDR1 and CDR2 (germline): PRHDT, FYEKMQ (reference sequence). The CDR3 has 12 amino acids. The CDR3 DNA reads as TGTGCTAGCAGCATAAGTACCTACGAGCAGTACTTC. This encodes CASSISTYEQYF.

To note about this clonotype: A much larger clone differs from this one at a single base, so this may be a read error. V gene TRBV28 combines with J gene TRBJ2-1; 7 bases map to TRBD2. Trimming took 6 bases from V and 7 from J; bases not matched to a gene: 15. CDR1 is MDHEN and CDR2 is SYDVKM in the germline V gene. CDR3 length: 16 amino acids. In nucleotides, the CDR3 is TGTGCCAGCAGGCCCGGACTAGTGGTGGGGCTTAATGAGCAGTTCTTC. As protein: CASRPGLVVGLNEQFF.

This clonotype was observed many times. The genes are TRBV6-6 and TRBJ2-7; weak D call: TRBD1 (6 bases). Trimming took off 5 bases at V and 5 bases at J, with 13 bases between the two ends. The CDR3 is made up of 13 amino acids. The germline CDR1 and CDR2 sequences are MNHNY and SVGAGI (reference sequence). CDR3: CASSPFGDNEQYF. The CDR3 DNA follows: TGTGCCAGCAGTCCATTCGGGGACAACGAGCAGTACTTC.

In regard to this clonotype: A clone one base away is much larger, so this may be a read error. The V and J genes are TRBV20-1 and TRBJ2-5, with D possibly being TRBD2 (6 bases). The CDR3 extends over 13 amino acids. CDR1 and CDR2 from the germline V gene are DFQATT and SNEGSKA (reference sequence). CDR3 protein: CPAGRTHQETEYF. DNA of the CDR3: TGCCCCGCGGGACGGACGCATCAAGAGACCGAGTACTTC.

In the case of this clonotype: A read error may explain this, as a much larger clone is one base away. The chain links TRBV7-9 to TRBJ2-5; D may be TRBD2 (5 bases). Germline V gene sequence: CDR1 SEHNR, CDR2 FQNEAQ (reference sequence). The V gene lost 3 bases and the J gene lost 4 bases, with 12 bases spanning the gap. CDR3 length: 14 residues. The CDR3, as DNA: TGTGCCAGCAGCTTTCCGGGGTTACCAGAGACCCAGTACTTC. Encoded protein: CASSFPGLPETQYF.

Details on this clonotype: It is unclear where the CDR3 begins or ends on the DNA, so no DNA is shown, and the CDR3 is as TCRdb lists it. The gene calls are TRBV12-3 or TRBV12-4 and TRBJ1-2; the table assigns TRBD1, which was not confirmed against the DNA. The CDR3 region is 17 residues in length, termini included. CDR3: CVSSTSRGQGPNYGYTF.

V gene TRBV12-3 or TRBV12-4 combines with J gene TRBJ1-6; the match to TRBD1 covers 12 bases. The V segment lost 10 bases and the J segment 12 bases; nucleotides outside the gene matches: 16. CDR3 length: 16 amino acids. The CDR3 bases are TGTGCCATCAGCTTATGGGACAGGGGGCCGGGCAGACCCCTCCACTTT. Protein product: CAISLWDRGPGRPLHF.

This clonotype was counted between two and nine times. The conserved phenylalanine or tryptophan is not found at the CDR3 terminus, so this likely reflects a read error. The chain recombines TRBV6-1 with TRBJ1-2; D might be TRBD1 (6 bases). This CDR3 is 14 amino acids long. CDR1 and CDR2 from the germline V gene are MNHNS and SASEGT. The V end lost 5 bases, the J end lost 8 bases, and 18 bases lay between the germline ends. In DNA form, the CDR3 reads TGTGCCAGCAGTATGAACAGGGACGATAGGGGCTACACCCTC. Translating it yields CASSMNRDDRGYTL.

To note about this clonotype: Relative to the germline gene, one junction end is altered; a read error may explain this. The chain uses TRBV5-1 and TRBJ2-2; D is tentatively TRBD1 or TRBD2 (5 bases each). CDR1 and CDR2 from the germline V gene are SGHRS and YFSETQ. The CDR3 has 16 residues. Here the CDR3 reads CASRPPEGSNAGELFF. The CDR3 DNA sequence: TGCGCCAGCAGGCCTCCCGAGGGGTCGAACGCCGGGGAGCTGTTTTTT.